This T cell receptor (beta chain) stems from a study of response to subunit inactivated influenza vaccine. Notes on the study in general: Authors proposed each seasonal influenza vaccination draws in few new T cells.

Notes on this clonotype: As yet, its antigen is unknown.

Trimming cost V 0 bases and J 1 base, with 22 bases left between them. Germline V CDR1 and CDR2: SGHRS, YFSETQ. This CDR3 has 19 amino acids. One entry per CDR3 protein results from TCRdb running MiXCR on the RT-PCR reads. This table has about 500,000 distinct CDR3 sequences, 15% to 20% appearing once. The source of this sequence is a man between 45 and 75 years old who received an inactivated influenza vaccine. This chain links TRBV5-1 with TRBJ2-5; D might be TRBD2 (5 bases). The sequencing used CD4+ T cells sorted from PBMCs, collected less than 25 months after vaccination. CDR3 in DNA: TGCGCCAGCAGCTTGGCCGGGGTATTGATGCGGAGCTCCCAAGAGACCCAGTACTTC. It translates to CASSLAGVLMRSSQETQYF.